The present T cell receptor (beta chain) was sequenced within a study of blood T cells in healthy people across ages. In the case of this clonotype: As yet, its antigen is unknown.

The authors ran a second PCR of roughly 6 to 12 cycles using a sample-barcoded 5' primer and a J-beta primer mix. TCRdb redid the calling of the 5' RACE reads with MiXCR, one entry per CDR3 protein. Of about 1 million distinct CDR3 sequences listed, under 45% are singletons. Roughly 10 milliliters was the volume of peripheral blood drawn from each donor. Regarding the study as a whole: Because donor CMV status was unknown, expanded clonotype changes were possibly confounded.

This TCR was sampled from an older woman in good health. The material sequenced was blood.

Here the CDR3 DNA reads TGTGCCAGCAGTTACTTCCAGGGGGTCTCCTACGAGCAGTACTTC. It encodes CASSYFQGVSYEQYF. J is TRBJ2-7 and V is TRBV6-5; 7 nucleotides match TRBD1. CDR3 size: 15 residues. J lost 0 bases, V lost 1 base, and 3 bases had no gene match. Germline V gives CDR1 MNHEY, CDR2 SVGAGI.